The 10 T cell receptor beta chains below all came from one sample that was sequenced in a study of OX40 agonist ivuxolimab in advanced cancers. TCRdb's copy holds only in-frame clones and misses some; the assay was immunoSEQ multiplex PCR. This sample has 40,000 to 60,000 clones, with approximately 79% found just once. The source was CD4+ or CD8+ T cells sorted from blood, collected in a trial of the OX40 agonist ivuxolimab. Every receptor here comes from an adult with an advanced solid tumor such as melanoma, head and neck, liver or kidney cancer.

V is TRBV19 and J is TRBJ1-2, with D perhaps matching TRBD1 (5 bases). This CDR3 region has 13 residues. Trimming removed 2 bases from V and 8 bases from J, with 12 bases in between. CDR1 LNHDA and CDR2 SQIVND come from the germline V gene (reference sequence). Here the CDR3 reads CASSITAQGGYTF. CDR3 sequence (DNA): TGTGCCAGTAGTATAACGGCGCAGGGAGGCTACACCTTC. The variable domain in full, with the rest retrieved from reference TRBV19 and TRBJ1-2, is DGGITQSPKYLFRKEGQNVTLSCEQNLNHDAMYWYRQDPGQGLRLIYYSQIVNDFQKGDIAEGYSVSREKKESFPLTVTSAQKNPTAFYLCASSITAQGGYTFGSGTRLTVV.

V and J are TRBV6-1 and TRBJ2-2; D possibly uses TRBD1 or TRBD2 (5 bases each). Germline assignment: CDR1 MNHNS and CDR2 SASEGT. Trimming stripped 9 bases from V and 0 bases from J, with 11 bases between. This CDR3 contains 14 residues. This CDR3 is CASSGTTNTGELFF. CDR3 sequence (DNA): TGTGCCAGTTCCGGGACGACGAACACCGGGGAGCTGTTTTTT.

CDR3 DNA sequence: TGTGCCAGCAGCCTAAGAAGACAGGCGCACTACAATGAGCAGTTCTTC. This encodes CASSLRRQAHYNEQFF. The V call is TRBV9, the J call TRBJ2-1; perhaps TRBD1 as D (6 bases). The length of the CDR3 is 16 residues. V was shortened by 4 bases and J by 3 bases, with 17 bases between the two germline ends. Germline loops: CDR1 SGDLS, CDR2 YYNGEE.

With respect to this clone: The same CDR3 can be traced to other DNA sequences in this sample. In DNA, the CDR3 is TGCGCCAGCAGCTTGGAACGGGGGCGCACTGAAGCTTTCTTT. Translation gives CASSLERGRTEAFF. This chain uses TRBV5-1 with TRBJ1-1, with a weak D call TRBD1 (6 bases). V dropped 0 bases and J dropped 4 bases, with 10 bases sitting between them. CDR1 is SGHRS and CDR2 is YFSETQ in the germline V gene. This CDR3 has 14 amino acids.

The chain employs TRBV6-1 and TRBJ2-1; D may be TRBD1 (5 bases). Germline V gene lookup returns CDR1 MNHNS and CDR2 SASEGT. Trimming cost V 5 bases and J 11 bases, with 16 bases left between them. CDR3 length: 13 amino acids. The CDR3 DNA is TGTGCCAGCAGTTCAGCAGGGCGCGTTCAGCAGTTCTTC. Encoded protein: CASSSAGRVQQFF.

This chain links TRBV5-1 with TRBJ2-3; maybe TRBD2 (6 bases). Per the germline V gene, CDR1 is SGHRS and CDR2 is YFSETQ. The CDR3 is 12 amino acids. V was trimmed by 3 bases and J by 4 bases, leaving 6 bases between them. In DNA, the CDR3 is TGCGCCAGCAGCTGGGGGGCAGATACGCAGTATTTT. Protein: CASSWGADTQYF.

The CDR3 nucleotides read TGTGCCAGCAGCCTAGGACAGGGCCATGGAAACACCATATATTTT. Translation: CASSLGQGHGNTIYF. The chain is built from TRBV7-2 and TRBJ1-3; TRBD1 aligns across 8 bases. Germline V gives CDR1 SGHTA, CDR2 FQGNSA. The CDR3 is 15 amino acids. The trim removed 5 bases at V and 3 bases at J, leaving 6 bases unmatched.

This clone was counted once. V is TRBV10-3 and J is TRBJ1-6, with 7 bases lining up with TRBD1. Germline V lookup: CDR1 ENHRY, CDR2 SYGVKD. This CDR3 spans 14 amino acids. J gave up 7 bases and V 9 bases, and 9 bases lay outside the gene matches. As DNA, the CDR3 is TGTGCCATTAAAGCCGGGACAGAAAATTCACCCCTCCACTTT. This sequence encodes CAIKAGTENSPLHF.

V is TRBV19 and J is TRBJ1-2, with D perhaps matching TRBD1 (6 bases). Germline V gives CDR1 LNHDA, CDR2 SQIVND (reference sequence). Deletions cut 8 bases from V and 3 bases from J, with 13 bases between. This CDR3 has 13 residues. The CDR3 sequence is CASGQRGHYGYTF. The CDR3, as DNA: TGTGCCAGTGGGCAGCGGGGGCACTATGGCTACACCTTC. The full variable domain, its missing parts supplied by reference TRBV19 and TRBJ1-2, is DGGITQSPKYLFRKEGQNVTLSCEQNLNHDAMYWYRQDPGQGLRLIYYSQIVNDFQKGDIAEGYSVSREKKESFPLTVTSAQKNPTAFYLCASGQRGHYGYTFGSGTRLTVV.

The chain links TRBV18 to TRBJ1-2, with TRBD1 matching 9 bases. V shed 6 bases and J 7 bases; nucleotides not matched to a gene: 12. The CDR3 has 15 residues. Germline loops: CDR1 KGHSH, CDR2 LQKENI. The DNA for the CDR3 is TGTGCCAGCTCTCCTGCTATGGGACAGGGATCTGGCTACACCTTC. Encoded protein: CASSPAMGQGSGYTF.